What follows describes a single T cell receptor (beta chain). Its antigen is undetermined. This record belongs to a study of cytomegalovirus exposure and HLA in healthy donors. Study-level points and caveats: Later analysis revealed greater clonal expansion in HLA-associated TCR beta chains than in equally common others. Data from an earlier analysis indicated that most TCR beta V segments were productive either about 90% or about 30% of the time.

Germline CDR1 reads PRHDT; CDR2 reads FYEKMQ (reference sequence). Trimming cost V 1 base and J 0 bases, with 15 bases left between them. The CDR3 spans 17 residues. It was with 60 Vbeta and 13 Jbeta primers that the PCR ran. Generated by immunoSEQ multiplex PCR, the TCRdb table keeps only in-frame clones and is missing some. The table lists 180,000 or so clones, 77% of them singletons. Input material: PBMCs. The rearrangement links TRBV13 to TRBJ1-1; D gene unclear. The source of this sequence is a young man in good health and CMV-seronegative. CDR3 DNA: TGTGCCAGCAGCTTAGATCGGGGAGGAGGACTGAACACTGAAGCTTTCTTT. Protein product: CASSLDRGGGLNTEAFF.